The count of the clone carrying this TCR beta chain is one. The antigen remains unidentified. The sample is drawn from a study of cytomegalovirus exposure and HLA in healthy donors. Overall study: Of approximately 400 genotyped donors, around 84% clustered with self-reported Caucasian donors. Study-wide results and caveats: Among immune exposure information, only CMV serostatus was available. Later analysis associated a missense DCLRE1C variant with TCR beta V- and J-gene trimming. Some highly shared sequence variants likely arose as a pipeline artifact.

The PCR employed 60 Vbeta primers together with 13 Jbeta primers. Method: immunoSEQ multiplex PCR; TCRdb's copy keeps in-frame clones and lacks some. In the table there are tens of thousands of clones, over 70% of which are singletons. The V gene's germline CDR1 is LGHNA and CDR2 YSLEER. The CDR3 is made up of 21 amino acids. J lost 8 bases, V lost 0 bases, and 22 bases had no gene match. The specimen was PBMCs. The V call is TRBV4-3, the J call TRBJ1-2; 12 nucleotides match TRBD1. The TCR sequence derives from a middle-aged man in good health and CMV-seropositive. The CDR3 DNA is TGCGCCAGCAGCCAAGATAGCTTAGGTCCGTGGGGACAGGGGGCGGGTGACGGCTACACCTTC. It encodes CASSQDSLGPWGQGAGDGYTF.